The clone carrying this T cell receptor (beta chain) was picked up a small number of times. Antigen: not known. The data were obtained in a study of cytotoxic CD8 clonotypes in ibrutinib-treated CLL. Findings and limits, study-wide: Whereas clonality rose at ibrutinib response, it declined toward baseline at progression. Patients with sustained remission and those progressing were sampled at differing times. While tracking circulating CD8+ T-cell counts, baseline clonality exceeded that of age-matched healthy donors.

Per the germline V gene, CDR1 is SGHVS and CDR2 is FQNEAQ. This CDR3 spans 13 amino acids. With 4 bases removed from V and 6 bases from J, the gap between germline ends came to 12 bases. Profiled with immunoSEQ multiplex PCR; TCRdb holds only in-frame clones, not every one. The table shows about 140,000 clones, with 70% to 80% occurring only once. This clonotype was obtained from a human donor with chronic lymphocytic leukemia. The chain has TRBV7-8 and TRBJ1-2; possibly TRBD1 for D (6 bases). Here the sequenced sample was PBMCs, taken after 12 months of ibrutinib treatment. CDR3 protein: CASSYREGNGYTF. CDR3 DNA sequence: TGTGCCAGCAGCTACAGGGAGGGAAATGGCTACACCTTC. The variable domain in full, with the rest retrieved from reference TRBV7-8 and TRBJ1-2, is GAGVSQSPRYKVAKRGQDVALRCDPISGHVSLFWYQQALGQGPEFLTYFQNEAQLDKSGLPSDRFFAERPEGSVSTLKIQRTQQEDSAVYLCASSYREGNGYTFGSGTRLTVV.